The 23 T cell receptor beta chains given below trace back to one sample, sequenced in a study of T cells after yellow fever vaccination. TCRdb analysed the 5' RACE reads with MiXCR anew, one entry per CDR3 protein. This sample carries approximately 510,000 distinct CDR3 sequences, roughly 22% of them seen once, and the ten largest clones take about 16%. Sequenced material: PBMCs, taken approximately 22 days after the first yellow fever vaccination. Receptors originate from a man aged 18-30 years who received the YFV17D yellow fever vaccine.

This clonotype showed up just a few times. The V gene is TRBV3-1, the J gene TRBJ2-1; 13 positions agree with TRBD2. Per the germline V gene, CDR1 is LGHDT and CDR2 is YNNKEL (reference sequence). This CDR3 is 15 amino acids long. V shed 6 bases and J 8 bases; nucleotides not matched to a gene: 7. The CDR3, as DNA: TGTGCCAGCAGTTACGGACTAGCGGGGGACGATGAGCAGTTCTTC. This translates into CASSYGLAGDDEQFF.

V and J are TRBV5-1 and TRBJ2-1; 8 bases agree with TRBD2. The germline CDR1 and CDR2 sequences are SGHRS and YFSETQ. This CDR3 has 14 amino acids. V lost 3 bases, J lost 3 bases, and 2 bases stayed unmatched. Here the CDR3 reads CASSSGGDYNEQFF. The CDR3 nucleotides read TGCGCCAGCAGCTCCGGGGGGGACTACAATGAGCAGTTCTTC.

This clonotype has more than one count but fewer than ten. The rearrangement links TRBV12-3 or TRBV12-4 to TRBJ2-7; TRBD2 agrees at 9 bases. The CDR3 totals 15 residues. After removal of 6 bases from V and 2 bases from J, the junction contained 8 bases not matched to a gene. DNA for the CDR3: TGTGCCAGCAGCCGGCAGGCTAGCGGGGCCTACGAGCAGTACTTC. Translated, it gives CASSRQASGAYEQYF.

CDR3 in amino acids: CASSPSGGLSGELFF. Written as DNA, the CDR3 is TGCGCCAGCAGCCCCAGCGGGGGCCTTTCCGGGGAGCTGTTTTTT. The J gene is TRBJ2-2, the V gene TRBV5-1, with 8 bases that match TRBD2. Germline trimming cut 4 bases from V and 6 bases from J; bases unmatched to any gene: 8. Germline loops: CDR1 SGHRS, CDR2 YFSETQ. This CDR3 has 15 amino acids.

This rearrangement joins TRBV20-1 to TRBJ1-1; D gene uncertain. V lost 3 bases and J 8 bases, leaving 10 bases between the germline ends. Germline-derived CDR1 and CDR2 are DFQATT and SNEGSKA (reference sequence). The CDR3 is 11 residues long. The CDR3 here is CSASLGSEAFF. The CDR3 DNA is TGCAGTGCTAGTCTTGGCTCGGAAGCTTTCTTT.

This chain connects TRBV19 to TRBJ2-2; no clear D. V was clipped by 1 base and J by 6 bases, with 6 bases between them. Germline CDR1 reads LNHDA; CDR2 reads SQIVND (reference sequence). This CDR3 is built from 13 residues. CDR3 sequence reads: CASSIGSPGELFF. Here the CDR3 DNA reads TGTGCCAGTAGTATAGGAAGTCCCGGGGAGCTGTTTTTT.

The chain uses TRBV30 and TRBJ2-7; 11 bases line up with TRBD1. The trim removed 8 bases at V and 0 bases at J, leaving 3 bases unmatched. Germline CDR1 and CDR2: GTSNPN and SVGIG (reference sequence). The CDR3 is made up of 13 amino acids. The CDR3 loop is CATGQGDSYEQYF. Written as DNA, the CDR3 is TGTGCCACGGGACAGGGGGACTCCTACGAGCAGTACTTC. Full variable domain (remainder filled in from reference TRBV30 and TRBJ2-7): SQTIHQWPATLVQPVGSPLSLECTVEGTSNPNLYWYRQAAGRGLQLLFYSVGIGQISSEVPQNLSASRPQDRQFILSSKKLLLSDSGFYLCATGQGDSYEQYFGPGTRLTVT.

CDR3 in amino acids: CASSSRTGVSYNEQFF. CDR3 nucleotides: TGTGCCAGCAGTTCAAGGACAGGCGTCTCCTACAATGAGCAGTTCTTC. The chain has TRBV6-2 or TRBV6-3 and TRBJ2-1; 7 bases are a match to TRBD1. The V and J ends lost 4 bases and 0 bases, in that order; junction bases with no gene match: 6. The CDR3 has 16 amino acids. Germline CDR1 reads MNHEY; CDR2 reads SVGEGT.

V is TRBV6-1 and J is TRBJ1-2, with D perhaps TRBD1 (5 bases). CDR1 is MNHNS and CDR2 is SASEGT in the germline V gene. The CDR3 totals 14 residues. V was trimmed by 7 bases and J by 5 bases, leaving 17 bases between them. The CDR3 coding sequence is TGTGCCAGCAACAAACGCGGGGGGGAATATGGCTACACCTTC. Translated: CASNKRGGEYGYTF.

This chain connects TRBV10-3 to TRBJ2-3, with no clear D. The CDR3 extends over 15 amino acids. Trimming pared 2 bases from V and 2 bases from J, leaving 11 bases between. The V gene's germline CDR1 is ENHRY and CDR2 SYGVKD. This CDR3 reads CAISEHPEATDTQYF. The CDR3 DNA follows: TGTGCCATCAGTGAGCATCCCGAGGCCACAGATACGCAGTATTTT.

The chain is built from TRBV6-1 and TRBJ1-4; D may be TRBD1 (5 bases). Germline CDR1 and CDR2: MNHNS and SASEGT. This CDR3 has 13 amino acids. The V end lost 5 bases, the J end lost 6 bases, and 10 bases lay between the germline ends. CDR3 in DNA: TGTGCCAGCAGTCCCCCGGGACATGAAAAACTGTTTTTT. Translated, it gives CASSPPGHEKLFF.

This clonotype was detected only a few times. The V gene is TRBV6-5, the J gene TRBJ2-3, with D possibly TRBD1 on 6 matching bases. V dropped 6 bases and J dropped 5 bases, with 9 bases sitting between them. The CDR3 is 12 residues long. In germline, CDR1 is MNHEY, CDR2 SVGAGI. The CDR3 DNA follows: TGTGCCAGCAGACGAGGGGGAGATACGCAGTATTTT. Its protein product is CASRRGGDTQYF.

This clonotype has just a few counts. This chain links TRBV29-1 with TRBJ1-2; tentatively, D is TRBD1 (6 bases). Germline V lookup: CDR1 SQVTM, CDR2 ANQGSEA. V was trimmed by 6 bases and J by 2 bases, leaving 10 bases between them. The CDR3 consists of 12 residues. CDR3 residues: CSVRTENYGYTF. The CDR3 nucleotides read TGCAGCGTGAGGACAGAGAACTATGGCTACACCTTC.

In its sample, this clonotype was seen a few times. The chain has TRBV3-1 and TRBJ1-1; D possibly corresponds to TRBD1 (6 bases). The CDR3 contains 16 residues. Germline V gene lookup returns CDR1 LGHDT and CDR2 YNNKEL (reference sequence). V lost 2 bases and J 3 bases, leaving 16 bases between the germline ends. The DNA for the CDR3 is TGTGCCAGCAGCCAACTTGGGGGCTCGGGGGACACTGAAGCTTTCTTT. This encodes CASSQLGGSGDTEAFF.

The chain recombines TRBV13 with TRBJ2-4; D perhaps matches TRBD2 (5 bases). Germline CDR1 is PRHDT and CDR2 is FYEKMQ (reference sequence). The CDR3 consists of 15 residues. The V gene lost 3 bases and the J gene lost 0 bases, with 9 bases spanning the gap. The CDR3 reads CASSFHGLAKNIQYF. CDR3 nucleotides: TGTGCCAGCAGCTTTCACGGACTAGCCAAAAACATTCAGTACTTC.

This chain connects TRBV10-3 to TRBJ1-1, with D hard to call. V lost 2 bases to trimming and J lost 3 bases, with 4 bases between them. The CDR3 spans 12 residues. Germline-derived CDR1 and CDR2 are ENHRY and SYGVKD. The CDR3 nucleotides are TGTGCCATCAGTGAGGGGGACACTGAAGCTTTCTTT. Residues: CAISEGDTEAFF.

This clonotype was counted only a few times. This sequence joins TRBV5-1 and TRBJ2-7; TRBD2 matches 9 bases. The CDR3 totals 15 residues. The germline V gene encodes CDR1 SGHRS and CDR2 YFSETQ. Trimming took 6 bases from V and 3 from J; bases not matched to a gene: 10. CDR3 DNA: TGCGCCAGCACCGCGACTAGCGGCCTACGCTACGAGCAGTACGTC. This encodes CASTATSGLRYEQYV.

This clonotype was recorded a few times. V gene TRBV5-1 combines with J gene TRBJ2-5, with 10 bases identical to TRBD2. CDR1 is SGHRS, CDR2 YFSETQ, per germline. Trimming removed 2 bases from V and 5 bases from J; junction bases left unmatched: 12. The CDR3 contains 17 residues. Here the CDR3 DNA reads TGCGCCAGCAGCTTAATACCTAGCGGGGGCCTTGGGGAGACCCAGTACTTC. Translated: CASSLIPSGGLGETQYF.

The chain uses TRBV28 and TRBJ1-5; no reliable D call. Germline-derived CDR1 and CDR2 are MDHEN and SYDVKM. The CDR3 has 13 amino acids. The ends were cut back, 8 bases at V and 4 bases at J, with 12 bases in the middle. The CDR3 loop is CASETGWNQPQHF. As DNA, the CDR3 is TGTGCCAGCGAAACGGGGTGGAATCAGCCCCAGCATTTT.

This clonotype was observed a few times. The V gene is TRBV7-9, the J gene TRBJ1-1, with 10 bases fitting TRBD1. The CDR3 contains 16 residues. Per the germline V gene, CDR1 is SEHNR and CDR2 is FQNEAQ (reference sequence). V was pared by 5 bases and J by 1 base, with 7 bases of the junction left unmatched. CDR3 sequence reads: CASSPWTGGKNTEAFF. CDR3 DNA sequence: TGTGCCAGCAGCCCGTGGACAGGGGGAAAGAACACTGAAGCTTTCTTT.

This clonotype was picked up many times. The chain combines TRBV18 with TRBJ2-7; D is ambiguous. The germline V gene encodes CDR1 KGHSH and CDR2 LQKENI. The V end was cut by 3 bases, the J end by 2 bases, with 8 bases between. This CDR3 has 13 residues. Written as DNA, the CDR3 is TGTGCCAGCTCACCGGACGGTGCCTACGAGCAGTACTTC. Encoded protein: CASSPDGAYEQYF.

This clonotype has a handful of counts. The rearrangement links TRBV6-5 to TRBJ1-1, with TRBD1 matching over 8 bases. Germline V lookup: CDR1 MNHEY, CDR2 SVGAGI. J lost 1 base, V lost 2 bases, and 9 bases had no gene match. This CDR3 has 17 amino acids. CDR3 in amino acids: CASSYRQGLMGNTEAFF. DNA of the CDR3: TGTGCCAGCAGTTACCGACAGGGGTTAATGGGGAACACTGAAGCTTTCTTT.

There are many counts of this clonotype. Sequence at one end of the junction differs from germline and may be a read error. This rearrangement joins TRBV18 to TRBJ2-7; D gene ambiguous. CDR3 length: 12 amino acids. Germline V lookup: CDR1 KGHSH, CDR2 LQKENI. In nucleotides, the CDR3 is TGTGCCAGCTCATCACCGGAAAACGAGCAGTACTTC. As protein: CASSSPENEQYF.